The clone carrying this TCR beta chain was seen at least ten times. Antigen unknown. This specimen belongs to a study of T cell clonality in common variable immunodeficiency. Each donor provided about 4.5 to 9 ml of heparinized whole blood. Assay: immunoSEQ multiplex PCR; the TCRdb copy retains only in-frame clones and omits some. The sample counts 40,000 to 45,000 clones, none seen once; the ten largest own around 0.7%. The study's findings and limits: T cell subpopulation sequencing would be needed to explain CVID clonality. Fewer TCRbeta clones were shared among CVID subjects than controls. In common variable immunodeficiency, TCR beta chains reportedly carried fewer deletions and N-nucleotide insertions.

This sequence originates from a person aged 18 to 75 in good health. Sequencing was done on a sample of peripheral blood mononuclear cells.

The DNA read from the CDR3 is TGCAGCGTTGAAGGGACAGGGGGTTTCCAAGAGACC. It encodes CSVEGTGGFQET. The entire CDR3 sequence reads CSVEGTGGFQETQYF. The rearrangement joins TRBV29-1 to TRBJ2-5; 10 bases are shared with TRBD1. The read comes to an end 3 residues before the CDR3 does, leaving the germline J gene to fill in the end. The germline V gene has CDR1 SQVTM and CDR2 ANQGSEA. This CDR3 spans 15 amino acids. J lost 1 base, V lost 1 base, and 3 bases had no gene match.